The present T cell receptor (beta chain) was sequenced within a study of OX40 agonist ivuxolimab in advanced cancers. Data came from immunoSEQ multiplex PCR; TCRdb stores just in-frame clones and leaves some out. The data hold approximately 60,000 clones, with 77% observed a single time. The CDR3 length is 17 residues. The germline V gene has CDR1 MNHEY and CDR2 SMNVEV (reference sequence). With V trimmed by 3 bases and J by 8 bases, 13 bases remained unmatched. The specimen was CD4+ or CD8+ T cells sorted from blood, collected in a trial of the OX40 agonist ivuxolimab. The receptor comes from an adult with an advanced solid tumor such as melanoma, head and neck, liver or kidney cancer. The rearrangement links TRBV27 to TRBJ2-1; TRBD2 aligns across 10 bases. CDR3 sequence (DNA): TGTGCCAGCAGTTTGCCCCTAACTAGCGGGGCGGTCGATGAGCAGTTCTTC. Translating gives CASSLPLTSGAVDEQFF.